The rows below give T cell receptor beta chains drawn from one sample of a study of T-cell memory formation after mild COVID-19. MiXCR, applied by TCRdb to the 5' RACE reads, yields one record per CDR3 protein. Among roughly 280,000 distinct CDR3 sequences, 15% to 20% were seen once, and the ten largest hold roughly 20%. Sequencing was performed on PBMCs or a T cell subset sorted from them (not recorded which). The receptor source for this set is a man between 18 and 35 years old who had mild COVID-19 (a few samples of this study predate the infection). Cell type and time point are not known. Each CDR3 is given with its conserved first and last residue.

v_call: TRBV2
cdr3_aa: CASKTDKPEAFF

v_call: TRBV24-1
cdr3_aa: CATSNRDTLNTGELFF

v_call: TRBV7-2
cdr3_aa: CASSLGGYNQPQHF

v_call: TRBV24-1
cdr3_aa: CATSDLGEGYTF

v_call: TRBV7-6
cdr3_aa: CASSPNTLSNEQFF

v_call: TRBV20-1
cdr3_aa: CSAVGTPKMETQYF

v_call: TRBV15
cdr3_aa: CATSRDLGGTDTQYF

v_call: TRBV7-9
cdr3_aa: CASSSTDRGTYEQYF

v_call: TRBV20-1
cdr3_aa: CSAREDSGLFYEQYF

v_call: TRBV29-1
cdr3_aa: CSVSPGTNPLEQYF